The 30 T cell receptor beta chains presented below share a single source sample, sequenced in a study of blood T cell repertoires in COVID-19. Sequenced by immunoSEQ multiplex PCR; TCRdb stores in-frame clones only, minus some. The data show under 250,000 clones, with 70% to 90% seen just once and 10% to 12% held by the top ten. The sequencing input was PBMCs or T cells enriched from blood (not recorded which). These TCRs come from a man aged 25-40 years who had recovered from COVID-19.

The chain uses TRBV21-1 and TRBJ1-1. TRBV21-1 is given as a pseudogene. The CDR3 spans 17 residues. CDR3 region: CASSKGGFDVFNTEAFF. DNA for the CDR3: TGTGCCAGCAGCAAAGGAGGCTTTGACGTATTCAACACTGAAGCTTTCTTT.

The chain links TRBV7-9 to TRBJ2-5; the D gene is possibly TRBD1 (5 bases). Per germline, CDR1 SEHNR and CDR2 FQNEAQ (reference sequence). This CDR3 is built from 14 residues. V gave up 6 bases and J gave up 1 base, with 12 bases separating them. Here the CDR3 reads CASRITGPQETQYF. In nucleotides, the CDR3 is TGTGCCAGCAGAATAACAGGTCCCCAAGAGACCCAGTACTTC.

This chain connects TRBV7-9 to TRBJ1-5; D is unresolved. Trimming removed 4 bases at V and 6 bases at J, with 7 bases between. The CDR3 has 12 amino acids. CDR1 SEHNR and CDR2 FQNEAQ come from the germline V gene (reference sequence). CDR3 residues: CASSSLSQPQHF. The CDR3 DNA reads TGTGCCAGCAGCTCCCTAAGTCAGCCCCAGCATTTT.

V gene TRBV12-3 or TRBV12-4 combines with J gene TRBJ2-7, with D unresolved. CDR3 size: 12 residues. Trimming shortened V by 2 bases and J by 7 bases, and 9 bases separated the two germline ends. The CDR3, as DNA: TGTGCCAGCAGTTTAAGCAGGTTAGAGCAGTACTTC. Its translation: CASSLSRLEQYF.

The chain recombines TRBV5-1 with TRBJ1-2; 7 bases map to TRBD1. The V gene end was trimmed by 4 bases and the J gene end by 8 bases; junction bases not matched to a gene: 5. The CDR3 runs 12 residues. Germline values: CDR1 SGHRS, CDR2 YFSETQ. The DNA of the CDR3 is TGCGCCAGCAGCCAAGGGACAGCCGGCTACACCTTC. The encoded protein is CASSQGTAGYTF.

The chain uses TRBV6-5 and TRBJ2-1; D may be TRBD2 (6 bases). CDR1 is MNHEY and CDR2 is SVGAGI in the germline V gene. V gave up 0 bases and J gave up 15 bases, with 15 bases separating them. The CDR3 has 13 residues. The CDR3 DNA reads TGTGCCAGCAGTTACTCCCCCAAACTAGCTCGGTTCTTC. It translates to CASSYSPKLARFF.

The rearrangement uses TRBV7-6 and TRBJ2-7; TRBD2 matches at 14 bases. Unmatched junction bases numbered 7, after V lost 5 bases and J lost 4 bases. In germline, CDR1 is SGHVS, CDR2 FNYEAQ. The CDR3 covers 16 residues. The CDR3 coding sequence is TGTGCCAGCAGCAAGGGACTAGCGGGGGAAAGTTACGAGCAGTACTTC. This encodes CASSKGLAGESYEQYF.

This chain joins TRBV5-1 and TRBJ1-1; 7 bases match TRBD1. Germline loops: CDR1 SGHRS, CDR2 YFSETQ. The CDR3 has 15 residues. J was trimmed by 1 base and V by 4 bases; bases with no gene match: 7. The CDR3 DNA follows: TGCGCCAGCAGCCTTTTGGGACAGAGGAACACTGAAGCTTTCTTT. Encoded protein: CASSLLGQRNTEAFF.

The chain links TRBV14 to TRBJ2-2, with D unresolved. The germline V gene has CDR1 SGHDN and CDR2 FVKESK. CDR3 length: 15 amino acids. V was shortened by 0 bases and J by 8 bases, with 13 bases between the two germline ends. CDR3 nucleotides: TGTGCCAGCAGCCAAGATCGCACCCCACTTGGGGAGCTGTTTTTT. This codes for CASSQDRTPLGELFF.

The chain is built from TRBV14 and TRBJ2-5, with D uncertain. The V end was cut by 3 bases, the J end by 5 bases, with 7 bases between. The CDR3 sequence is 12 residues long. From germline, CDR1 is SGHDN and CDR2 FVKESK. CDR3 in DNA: TGTGCCAGCAGCCAGTTTGGCGAGACCCAGTACTTC. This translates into CASSQFGETQYF.

The CDR3 DNA is TGTGCCAGTAGGACAGGGGGGAACACTGAAGCTTTCTTT. Its protein product is CASRTGGNTEAFF. V and J are TRBV28 and TRBJ1-1, with 10 positions matching TRBD1. The germline V gene has CDR1 MDHEN and CDR2 SYDVKM. The CDR3 covers 13 residues. V lost 9 bases, J lost 1 base, and 2 bases stayed unmatched.

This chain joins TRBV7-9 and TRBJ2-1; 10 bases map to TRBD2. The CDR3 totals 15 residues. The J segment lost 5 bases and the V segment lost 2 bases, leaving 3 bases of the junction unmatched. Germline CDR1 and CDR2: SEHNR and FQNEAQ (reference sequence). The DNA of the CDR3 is TGTGCCAGCAGCTTATCGGGACTAGCGAACAATGAGCAGTTCTTC. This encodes CASSLSGLANNEQFF. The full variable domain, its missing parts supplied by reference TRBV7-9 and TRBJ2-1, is DTGVSQNPRHKITKRGQNVTFRCDPISEHNRLYWYRQTLGQGPEFLTYFQNEAQLEKSRLLSDRFSAERPKGSFSTLEIQRTEQGDSAMYLCASSLSGLANNEQFFGPGTRLTVL.

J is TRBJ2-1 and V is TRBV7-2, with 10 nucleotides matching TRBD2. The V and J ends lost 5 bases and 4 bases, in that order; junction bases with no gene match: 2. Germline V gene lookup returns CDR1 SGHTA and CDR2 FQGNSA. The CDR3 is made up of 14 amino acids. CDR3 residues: CASSPTSGYNEQFF. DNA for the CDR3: TGTGCCAGCAGCCCGACTAGCGGGTACAATGAGCAGTTCTTC.

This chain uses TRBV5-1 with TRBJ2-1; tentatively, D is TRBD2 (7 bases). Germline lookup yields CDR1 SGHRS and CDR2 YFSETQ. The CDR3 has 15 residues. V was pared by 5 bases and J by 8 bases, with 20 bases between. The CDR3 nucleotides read TGCGCCAGCAGAACATGGGGGGGCCATCTTTATGAGCAGTTCTTC. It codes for CASRTWGGHLYEQFF.

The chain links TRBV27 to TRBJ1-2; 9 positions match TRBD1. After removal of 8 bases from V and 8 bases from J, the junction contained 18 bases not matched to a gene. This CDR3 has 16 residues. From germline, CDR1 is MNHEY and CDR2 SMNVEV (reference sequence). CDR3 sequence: CASYPSRDRASLGYTF. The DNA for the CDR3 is TGTGCCAGCTACCCCAGCCGGGACAGGGCGTCTTTGGGCTACACCTTC.

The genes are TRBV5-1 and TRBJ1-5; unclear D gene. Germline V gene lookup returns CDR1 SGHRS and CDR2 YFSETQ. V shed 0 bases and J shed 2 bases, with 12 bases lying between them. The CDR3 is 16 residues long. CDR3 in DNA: TGCGCCAGCAGCTTGGGCGGGTCGAGTGGCAATCAGCCCCAGCATTTT. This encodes CASSLGGSSGNQPQHF.

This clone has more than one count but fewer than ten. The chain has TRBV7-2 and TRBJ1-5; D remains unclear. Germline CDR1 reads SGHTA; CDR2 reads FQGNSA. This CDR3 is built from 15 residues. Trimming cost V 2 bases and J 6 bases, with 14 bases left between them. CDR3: CASSLLGGPGQPQHF. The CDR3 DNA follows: TGTGCCAGCAGCTTATTGGGTGGTCCAGGTCAGCCCCAGCATTTT.

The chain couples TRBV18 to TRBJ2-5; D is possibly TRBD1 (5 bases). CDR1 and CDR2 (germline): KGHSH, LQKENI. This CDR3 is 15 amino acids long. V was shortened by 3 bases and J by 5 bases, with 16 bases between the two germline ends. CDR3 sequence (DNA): TGTGCCAGCTCACCTCAGGGTCAAGGGCTGGAGACCCAGTACTTC. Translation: CASSPQGQGLETQYF.

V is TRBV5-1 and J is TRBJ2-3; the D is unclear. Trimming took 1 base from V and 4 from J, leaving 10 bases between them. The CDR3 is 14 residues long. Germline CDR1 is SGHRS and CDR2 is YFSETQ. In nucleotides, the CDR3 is TGCGCCAGCAGCTTGTCCCCTAGTCCAGATACGCAGTATTTT. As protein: CASSLSPSPDTQYF. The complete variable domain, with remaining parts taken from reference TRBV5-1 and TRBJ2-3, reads KAGVTQTPRYLIKTRGQQVTLSCSPISGHRSVSWYQQTPGQGLQFLFEYFSETQRNKGNFPGRFSGRQFSNSRSEMNVSTLELGDSALYLCASSLSPSPDTQYFGPGTRLTVL.

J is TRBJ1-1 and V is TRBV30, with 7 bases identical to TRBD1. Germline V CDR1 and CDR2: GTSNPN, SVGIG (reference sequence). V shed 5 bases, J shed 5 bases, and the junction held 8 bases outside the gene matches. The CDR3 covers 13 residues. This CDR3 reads CAWQDRVRTEAFF. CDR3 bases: TGTGCCTGGCAAGACAGGGTGAGGACTGAAGCTTTCTTT.

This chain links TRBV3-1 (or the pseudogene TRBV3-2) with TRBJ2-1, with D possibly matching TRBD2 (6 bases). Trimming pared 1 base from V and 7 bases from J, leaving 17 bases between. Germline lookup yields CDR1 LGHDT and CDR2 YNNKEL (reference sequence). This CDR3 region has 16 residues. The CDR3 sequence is CASSQGSGLMGNEQFF. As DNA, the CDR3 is TGTGCCAGCAGCCAAGGCTCGGGACTGATGGGGAATGAGCAGTTCTTC.

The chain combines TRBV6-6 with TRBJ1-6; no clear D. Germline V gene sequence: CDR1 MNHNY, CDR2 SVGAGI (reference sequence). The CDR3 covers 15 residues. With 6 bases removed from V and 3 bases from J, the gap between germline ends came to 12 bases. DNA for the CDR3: TGTGCCAGCAGGGCCGCTCAGGTCTATAATTCACCCCTCCACTTT. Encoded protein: CASRAAQVYNSPLHF.

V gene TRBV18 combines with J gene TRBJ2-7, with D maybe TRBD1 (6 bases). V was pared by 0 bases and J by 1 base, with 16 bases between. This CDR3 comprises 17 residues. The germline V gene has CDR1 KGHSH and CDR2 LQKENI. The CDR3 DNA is TGTGCCAGCTCACCACCTGGGGGTTCTGGGACATCCTACGAGCAGTACTTC. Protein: CASSPPGGSGTSYEQYF.

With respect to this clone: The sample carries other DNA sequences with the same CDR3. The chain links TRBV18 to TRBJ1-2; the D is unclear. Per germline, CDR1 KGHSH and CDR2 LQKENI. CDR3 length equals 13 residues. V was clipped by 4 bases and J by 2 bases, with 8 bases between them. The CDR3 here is CASSRDTNYGYTF. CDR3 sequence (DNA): TGTGCCAGCTCACGCGACACCAACTATGGCTACACCTTC.

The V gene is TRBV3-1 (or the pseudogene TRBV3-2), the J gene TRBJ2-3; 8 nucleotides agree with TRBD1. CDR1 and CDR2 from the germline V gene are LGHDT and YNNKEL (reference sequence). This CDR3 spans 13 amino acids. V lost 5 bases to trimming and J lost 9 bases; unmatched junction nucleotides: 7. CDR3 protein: CASSDRGIRTQYF. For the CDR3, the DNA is TGTGCCAGCAGCGACAGGGGAATTAGAACGCAGTATTTT.

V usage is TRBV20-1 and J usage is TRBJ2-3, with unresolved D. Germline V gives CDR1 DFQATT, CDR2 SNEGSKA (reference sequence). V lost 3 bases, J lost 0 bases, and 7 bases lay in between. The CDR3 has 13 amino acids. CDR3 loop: CSASSQSTDTQYF. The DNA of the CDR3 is TGCAGTGCTAGTTCTCAGAGCACAGATACGCAGTATTTT.

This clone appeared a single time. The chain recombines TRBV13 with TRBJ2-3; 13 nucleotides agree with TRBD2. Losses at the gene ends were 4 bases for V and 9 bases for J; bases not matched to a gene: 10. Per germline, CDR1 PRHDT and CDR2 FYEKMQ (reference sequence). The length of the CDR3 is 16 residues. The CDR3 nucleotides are TGTGCCAGCAGCTCGTGGACTAGCGGGAGTGTAGGCACGCAGTATTTT. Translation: CASSSWTSGSVGTQYF.

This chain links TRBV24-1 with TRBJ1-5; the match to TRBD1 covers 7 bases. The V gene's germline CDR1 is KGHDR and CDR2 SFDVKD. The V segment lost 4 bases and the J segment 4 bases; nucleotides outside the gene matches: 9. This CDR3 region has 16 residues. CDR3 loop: CATSDPRTGSNQPQHF. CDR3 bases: TGTGCCACCAGTGACCCACGGACAGGTTCTAATCAGCCCCAGCATTTT.

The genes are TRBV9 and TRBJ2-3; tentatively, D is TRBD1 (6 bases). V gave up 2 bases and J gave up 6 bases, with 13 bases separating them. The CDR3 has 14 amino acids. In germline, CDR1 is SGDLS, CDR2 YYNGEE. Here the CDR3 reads CASSVWGLSDTQYF. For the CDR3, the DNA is TGTGCCAGCAGCGTGTGGGGGCTATCCGATACGCAGTATTTT. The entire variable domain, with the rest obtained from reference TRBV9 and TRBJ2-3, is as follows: DSGVTQTPKHLITATGQRVTLRCSPRSGDLSVYWYQQSLDQGLQFLIQYYNGEERAKGNILERFSAQQFPDLHSELNLSSLELGDSALYFCASSVWGLSDTQYFGPGTRLTVL.

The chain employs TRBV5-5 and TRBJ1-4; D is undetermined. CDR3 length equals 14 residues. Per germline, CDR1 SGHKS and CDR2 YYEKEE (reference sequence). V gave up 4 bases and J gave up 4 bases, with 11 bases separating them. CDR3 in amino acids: CASSPRSFNEKLFF. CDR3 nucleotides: TGTGCCAGCAGCCCCCGGAGCTTTAATGAAAAACTGTTTTTT.